Listed below are T cell receptor beta chains from one sample, sequenced in a study of blood T cell repertoires in COVID-19. Sequenced by immunoSEQ multiplex PCR; TCRdb stores in-frame clones only, minus some. The table lists approximately 250,000 clones, 80% to 95% of them singletons. Sequencing input: PBMCs or T cells enriched from blood (not recorded which). These receptor sequences come from a man in his forties who had been exposed to COVID-19. The CDR3 runs from the conserved cysteine through the conserved F or W. The D gene is left open where the match is weak. The listing skips clone size in some rows; elsewhere it reads once, few, many or a size class.

v_gene: TRBV2
abundance: .
j_gene: TRBJ2-3
d_gene: TRBD2
len: 15
CDR3aa: CASRGSGSDSDTQYF
CDR3nt: TGTGCCAGCAGGGGTAGCGGGAGTGATTCAGATACGCAGTATTTT

v_gene: TRBV7-3
abundance: once
j_gene: TRBJ2-1
d_gene: .
len: 12
CDR3aa: CASSLTVNEQFF
CDR3nt: TGTGCCAGCAGCTTAACCGTGAATGAGCAGTTCTTC

v_gene: TRBV2
abundance: once
j_gene: TRBJ1-6
d_gene: TRBD1
len: 14
CDR3aa: CASKPTGGTSPLHF
CDR3nt: TGTGCCAGCAAGCCGACAGGGGGGACTTCACCCCTCCACTTT

v_gene: TRBV9
abundance: .
j_gene: TRBJ1-1
d_gene: TRBD1
len: 14
CDR3aa: CASSVGSGGTEAFF
CDR3nt: TGTGCCAGCAGCGTAGGTTCAGGGGGCACTGAAGCTTTCTTT

v_gene: TRBV28
abundance: .
j_gene: TRBJ2-1
d_gene: TRBD1
len: 15
CDR3aa: CASNPGTVSYNEQFF
CDR3nt: TGTGCCAGCAACCCCGGGACAGTCTCCTACAATGAGCAGTTCTTC

v_gene: TRBV13
abundance: .
j_gene: TRBJ2-5
d_gene: TRBD2
len: 18
CDR3aa: CASSLGLAGVLGGETQYF
CDR3nt: TGTGCCAGCAGCTTGGGACTAGCGGGAGTTTTGGGTGGGGAGACCCAGTACTTC

v_gene: TRBV7-2
abundance: .
j_gene: TRBJ2-7
d_gene: TRBD2
len: 15
CDR3aa: CASSLAQGTSYEQYF
CDR3nt: TGTGCCAGCAGCTTAGCGCAGGGGACTAGCTACGAGCAGTACTTC

v_gene: TRBV19
abundance: once
j_gene: TRBJ1-1
d_gene: .
len: 14
CDR3aa: CASSIRSGVTEAFF
CDR3nt: TGTGCCAGTAGTATTAGATCAGGGGTTACTGAAGCTTTCTTT

v_gene: TRBV7-3
abundance: .
j_gene: TRBJ2-1
d_gene: TRBD2
len: 15
CDR3aa: CASSLDGGRGNEQFF
CDR3nt: TGTGCCAGCAGCTTAGATGGCGGGAGGGGGAATGAGCAGTTCTTC

v_gene: TRBV28
abundance: .
j_gene: TRBJ2-7
d_gene: .
len: 17
CDR3aa: CASSPTLGQGNSYEQYF
CDR3nt: TGTGCCAGCAGTCCTACCCTGGGGCAGGGGAACTCCTACGAGCAGTACTTC

v_gene: TRBV2
abundance: .
j_gene: TRBJ1-2
d_gene: TRBD1
len: 15
CDR3aa: CASSDSQGAGDGYTF
CDR3nt: TGTGCCAGCAGTGATAGCCAGGGGGCGGGCGATGGCTACACCTTC

v_gene: TRBV6-5
abundance: .
j_gene: TRBJ2-7
d_gene: TRBD1
len: 15
CDR3aa: CASRRTGLSSYEQYF
CDR3nt: TGTGCCAGCAGAAGGACAGGGCTTAGCTCCTACGAGCAGTACTTC

v_gene: TRBV4-1
abundance: .
j_gene: TRBJ1-3
d_gene: .
len: 18
CDR3aa: CASSQESWSGGSGNTIYF
CDR3nt: TGCGCCAGCAGCCAAGAATCCTGGTCGGGGGGCTCTGGAAACACCATATATTTT

v_gene: TRBV9
abundance: .
j_gene: TRBJ1-4
d_gene: TRBD1
len: 16
CDR3aa: CASSDPGTGGNEKLFF
CDR3nt: TGTGCCAGCAGCGATCCCGGGACAGGGGGCAATGAAAAACTGTTTTTT

v_gene: TRBV28
abundance: .
j_gene: TRBJ2-1
d_gene: .
len: 15
CDR3aa: CASSFRRSSYNEQFF
CDR3nt: TGTGCCAGCAGTTTTAGAAGGAGCTCCTACAATGAGCAGTTCTTC

v_gene: TRBV10-3
abundance: .
j_gene: TRBJ1-1
d_gene: .
len: 13
CDR3aa: CAISESTHREAFF
CDR3nt: TGTGCCATCAGTGAGTCGACACATAGGGAAGCTTTCTTT

v_gene: TRBV28
abundance: .
j_gene: TRBJ2-1
d_gene: .
len: 15
CDR3aa: CASRHTGGWYNEQFF
CDR3nt: TGTGCCAGCAGGCACACTGGGGGGTGGTACAATGAGCAGTTCTTC

v_gene: TRBV9
abundance: once
j_gene: TRBJ2-3
d_gene: .
len: 16
CDR3aa: CASSAPGGVSTDTQYF
CDR3nt: TGTGCCAGCAGCGCGCCCGGCGGGGTGAGCACAGATACGCAGTATTTT

v_gene: TRBV6-2/TRBV6-3
abundance: .
j_gene: TRBJ1-6
d_gene: TRBD1
len: 17
CDR3aa: CASSYPGTGATNSPLHF
CDR3nt: TGTGCCAGCAGTTACCCCGGGACAGGGGCTACGAATTCACCCCTCCACTTT

v_gene: TRBV19
abundance: .
j_gene: TRBJ1-5
d_gene: .
len: 15
CDR3aa: CASSIYPSPNQPQHF
CDR3nt: TGTGCCAGTAGTATATACCCTAGTCCTAATCAGCCCCAGCATTTT

v_gene: TRBV2
abundance: .
j_gene: TRBJ1-1
d_gene: .
len: 13
CDR3aa: CASRRDPNTEAFF
CDR3nt: TGTGCCAGCAGACGGGATCCGAACACTGAAGCTTTCTTT

v_gene: TRBV11-3
abundance: .
j_gene: TRBJ2-7
d_gene: .
len: 15
CDR3aa: CASSPGGASSYEQYF
CDR3nt: TGTGCCAGCAGCCCAGGAGGGGCCAGCTCCTACGAGCAGTACTTC

v_gene: TRBV28
abundance: .
j_gene: TRBJ1-5
d_gene: .
len: 17
CDR3aa: CASSSAGMGGSNQPQHF
CDR3nt: TGTGCCAGCTCGTCCGCGGGAATGGGGGGTAGCAATCAGCCCCAGCATTTT

v_gene: TRBV29-1
abundance: .
j_gene: TRBJ2-1
d_gene: .
len: 14
CDR3aa: CSGAHLSSYNEQFF
CDR3nt: TGCAGCGGGGCACACCTCAGCTCCTACAATGAGCAGTTCTTC

v_gene: TRBV28
abundance: .
j_gene: TRBJ1-1
d_gene: .
len: 17
CDR3aa: CASSLPLTLEGNTEAFF
CDR3nt: TGTGCCAGCAGTTTACCCCTGACCCTTGAGGGGAACACTGAAGCTTTCTTT

v_gene: TRBV6-4
abundance: .
j_gene: TRBJ2-3
d_gene: .
len: 13
CDR3aa: CASSDSVPDTQYF
CDR3nt: TGTGCCAGCAGTGACTCCGTCCCAGATACGCAGTATTTT

v_gene: TRBV6-2/TRBV6-3
abundance: .
j_gene: TRBJ1-1
d_gene: .
len: 16
CDR3aa: CASSYRSPRYNTEAFF
CDR3nt: TGTGCCAGCAGTTACCGCTCCCCTAGGTATAACACTGAAGCTTTCTTT

v_gene: TRBV7-9
abundance: .
j_gene: TRBJ1-5
d_gene: .
len: 16
CDR3aa: CASSLGFGGSNQPQHF
CDR3nt: TGTGCCAGCAGCTTAGGGTTCGGCGGGAGCAATCAGCCCCAGCATTTT

v_gene: TRBV29-1
abundance: .
j_gene: TRBJ2-3
d_gene: TRBD2
len: 14
CDR3aa: CSVDSSGRGGTQYF
CDR3nt: TGCAGCGTTGACTCTAGCGGGAGAGGGGGTACGCAGTATTTT

v_gene: TRBV3-1/TRBV3-2
abundance: .
j_gene: TRBJ2-1
d_gene: TRBD1
len: 16
CDR3aa: CASSQLGTGALNEQFF
CDR3nt: TGTGCCAGCAGCCAACTCGGGACAGGGGCGTTGAATGAGCAGTTCTTC

v_gene: TRBV9
abundance: once
j_gene: TRBJ2-5
d_gene: .
len: 15
CDR3aa: CASSVGVRQGETQYF
CDR3nt: TGTGCCAGCAGCGTAGGGGTCAGGCAGGGAGAGACCCAGTACTTC

v_gene: TRBV30
abundance: .
j_gene: TRBJ2-7
d_gene: TRBD2
len: 15
CDR3aa: CAWRNIGRASGEQYF
CDR3nt: TGTGCCTGGAGGAATATCGGGAGGGCTTCTGGCGAGCAGTACTTC

v_gene: TRBV5-4
abundance: once
j_gene: TRBJ1-4
d_gene: .
len: 14
CDR3aa: CASSPHPTNEKLFF
CDR3nt: TGTGCCAGCAGCCCACACCCAACTAATGAAAAACTGTTTTTT

v_gene: TRBV27
abundance: .
j_gene: TRBJ2-1
d_gene: TRBD1
len: 16
CDR3aa: CASSFNRGSIYNEQFF
CDR3nt: TGTGCCAGCAGTTTCAACAGGGGGTCCATCTACAATGAGCAGTTCTTC

v_gene: TRBV3-1/TRBV3-2
abundance: .
j_gene: TRBJ1-1
d_gene: .
len: 15
CDR3aa: CASSQEYRENTEAFF
CDR3nt: TGTGCCAGCAGCCAAGAGTACAGGGAGAACACTGAAGCTTTCTTT

v_gene: TRBV19
abundance: few
j_gene: TRBJ2-5
d_gene: TRBD2
len: 14
CDR3aa: CASRETSGRETQYF
CDR3nt: TGTGCCAGTAGGGAGACTAGCGGGAGGGAGACCCAGTACTTC

v_gene: TRBV3-1/TRBV3-2
abundance: .
j_gene: TRBJ2-5
d_gene: .
len: 14
CDR3aa: CASSQEAGLVTQYF
CDR3nt: TGTGCCAGCAGCCAAGAAGCTGGACTGGTGACCCAGTACTTC